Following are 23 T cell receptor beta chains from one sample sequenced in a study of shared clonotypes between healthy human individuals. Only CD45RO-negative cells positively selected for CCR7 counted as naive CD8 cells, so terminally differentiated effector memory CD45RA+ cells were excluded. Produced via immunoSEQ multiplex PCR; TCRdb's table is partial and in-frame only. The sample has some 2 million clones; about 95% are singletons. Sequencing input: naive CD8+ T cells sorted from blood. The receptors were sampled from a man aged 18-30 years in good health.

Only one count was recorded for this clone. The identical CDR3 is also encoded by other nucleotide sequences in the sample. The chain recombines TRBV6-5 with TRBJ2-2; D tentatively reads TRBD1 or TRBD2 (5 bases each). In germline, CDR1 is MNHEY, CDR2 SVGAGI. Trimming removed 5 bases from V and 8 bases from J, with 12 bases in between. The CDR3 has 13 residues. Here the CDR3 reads CASSPLGTGELFF. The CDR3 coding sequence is TGTGCCAGCAGTCCCCTGGGGACGGGGGAGCTGTTTTTT.

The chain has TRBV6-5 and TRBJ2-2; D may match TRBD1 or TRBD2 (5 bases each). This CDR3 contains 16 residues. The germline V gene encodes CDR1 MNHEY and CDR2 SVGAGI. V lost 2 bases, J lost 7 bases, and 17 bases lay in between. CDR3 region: CASSYRVGPGDGELFF. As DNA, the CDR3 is TGTGCCAGCAGTTACCGCGTGGGGCCCGGGGACGGGGAGCTGTTTTTT.

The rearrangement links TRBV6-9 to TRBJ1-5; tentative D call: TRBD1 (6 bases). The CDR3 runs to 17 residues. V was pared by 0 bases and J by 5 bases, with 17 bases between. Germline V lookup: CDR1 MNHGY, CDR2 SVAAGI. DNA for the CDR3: TGTGCCAGCAGTTATTCATGGGCAGGGGAATCGGATCAGCCCCAGCATTTT. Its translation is CASSYSWAGESDQPQHF.

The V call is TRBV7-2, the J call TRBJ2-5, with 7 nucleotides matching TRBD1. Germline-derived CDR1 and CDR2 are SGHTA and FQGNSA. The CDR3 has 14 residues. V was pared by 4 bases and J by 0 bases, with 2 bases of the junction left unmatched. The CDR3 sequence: CASSYTGDQETQYF. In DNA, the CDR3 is TGTGCCAGCAGCTATACAGGGGACCAAGAGACCCAGTACTTC.

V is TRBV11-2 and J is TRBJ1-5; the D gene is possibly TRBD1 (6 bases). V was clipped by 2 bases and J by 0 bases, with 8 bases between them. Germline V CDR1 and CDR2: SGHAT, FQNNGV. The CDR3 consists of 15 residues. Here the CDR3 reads CASSLQGNSNQPQHF. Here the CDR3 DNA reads TGTGCCAGCAGCTTACAGGGGAATAGCAATCAGCCCCAGCATTTT.

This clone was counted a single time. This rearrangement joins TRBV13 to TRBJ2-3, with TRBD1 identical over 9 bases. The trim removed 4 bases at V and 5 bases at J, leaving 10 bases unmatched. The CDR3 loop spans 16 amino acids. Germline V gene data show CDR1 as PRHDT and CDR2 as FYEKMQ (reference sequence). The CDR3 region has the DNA TGTGCCAGCAGCTCCTCCCGGGACAGGGCTCAAGATACGCAGTATTTT. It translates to CASSSSRDRAQDTQYF.

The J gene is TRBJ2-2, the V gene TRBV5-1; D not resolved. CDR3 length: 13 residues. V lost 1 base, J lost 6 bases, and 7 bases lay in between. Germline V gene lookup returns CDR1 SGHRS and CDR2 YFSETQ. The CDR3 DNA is TGCGCCAGCAGCTTGCCAGCGTCCGGGGAGCTGTTTTTT. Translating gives CASSLPASGELFF.

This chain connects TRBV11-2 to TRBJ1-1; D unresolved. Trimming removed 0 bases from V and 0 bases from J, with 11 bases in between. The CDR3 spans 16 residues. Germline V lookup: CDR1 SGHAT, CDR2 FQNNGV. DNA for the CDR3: TGTGCCAGCAGCTTAGAGCTTGGGGAGCTGAACACTGAAGCTTTCTTT. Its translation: CASSLELGELNTEAFF.

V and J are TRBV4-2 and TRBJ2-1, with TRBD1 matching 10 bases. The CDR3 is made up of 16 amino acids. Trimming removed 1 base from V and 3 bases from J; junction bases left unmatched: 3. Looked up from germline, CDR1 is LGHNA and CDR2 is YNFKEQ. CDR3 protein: CASSQVGTGDYNEQFF. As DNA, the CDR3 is TGTGCCAGCAGCCAAGTGGGGACAGGGGACTACAATGAGCAGTTCTTC.

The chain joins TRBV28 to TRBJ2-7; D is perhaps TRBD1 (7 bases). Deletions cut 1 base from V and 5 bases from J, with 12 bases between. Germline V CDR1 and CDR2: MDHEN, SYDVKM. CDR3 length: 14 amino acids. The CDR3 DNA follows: TGTGCCAGCAGTTTATTCAGGGGGGTCAACGAGCAGTACTTC. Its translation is CASSLFRGVNEQYF.

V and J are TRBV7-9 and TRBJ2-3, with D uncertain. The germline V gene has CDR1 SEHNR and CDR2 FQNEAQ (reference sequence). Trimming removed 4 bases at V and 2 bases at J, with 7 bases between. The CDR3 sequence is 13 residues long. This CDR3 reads CASSSEATDTQYF. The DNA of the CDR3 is TGTGCCAGCAGCTCGGAAGCCACAGATACGCAGTATTTT.

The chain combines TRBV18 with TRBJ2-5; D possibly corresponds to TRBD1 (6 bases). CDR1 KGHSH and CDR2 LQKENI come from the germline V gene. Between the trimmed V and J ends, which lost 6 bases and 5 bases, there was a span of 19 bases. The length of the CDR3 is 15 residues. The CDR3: CASSPLDSVGETQYF. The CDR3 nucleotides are TGTGCCAGCTCGCCTCTGGACAGCGTTGGTGAGACCCAGTACTTC.

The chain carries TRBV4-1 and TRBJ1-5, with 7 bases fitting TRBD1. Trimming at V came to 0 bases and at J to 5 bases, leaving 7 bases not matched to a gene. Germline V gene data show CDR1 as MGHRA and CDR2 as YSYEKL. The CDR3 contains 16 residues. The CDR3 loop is CASSQEGGGADQPQHF. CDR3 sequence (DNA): TGCGCCAGCAGCCAAGAGGGAGGGGGCGCGGATCAGCCCCAGCATTTT.

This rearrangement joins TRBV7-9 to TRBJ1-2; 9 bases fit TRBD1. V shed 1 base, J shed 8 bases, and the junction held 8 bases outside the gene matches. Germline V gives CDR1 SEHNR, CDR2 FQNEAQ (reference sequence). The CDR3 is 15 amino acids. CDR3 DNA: TGTGCCAGCAGCTTAGAAACCGGGACAGGGAAAGGCTACACCTTC. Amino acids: CASSLETGTGKGYTF.

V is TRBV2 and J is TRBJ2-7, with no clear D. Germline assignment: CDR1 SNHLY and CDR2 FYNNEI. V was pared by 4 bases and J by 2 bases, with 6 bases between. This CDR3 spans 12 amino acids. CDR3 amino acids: CASSGKAYEQYF. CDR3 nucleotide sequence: TGTGCCAGCAGTGGAAAAGCCTACGAGCAGTACTTC.

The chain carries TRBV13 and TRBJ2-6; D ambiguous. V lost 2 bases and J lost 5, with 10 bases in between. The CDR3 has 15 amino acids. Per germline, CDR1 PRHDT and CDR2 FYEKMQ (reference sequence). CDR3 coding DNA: TGTGCCAGCAGCTTAAAGGGATATTGGGCCAACGTCCTGACTTTC. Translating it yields CASSLKGYWANVLTF.

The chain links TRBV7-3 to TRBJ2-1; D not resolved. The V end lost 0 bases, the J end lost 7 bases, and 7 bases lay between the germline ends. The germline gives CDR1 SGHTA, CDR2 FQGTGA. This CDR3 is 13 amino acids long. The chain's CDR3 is CASSLTQVNEQFF. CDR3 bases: TGTGCCAGCAGCTTAACCCAGGTGAATGAGCAGTTCTTC.

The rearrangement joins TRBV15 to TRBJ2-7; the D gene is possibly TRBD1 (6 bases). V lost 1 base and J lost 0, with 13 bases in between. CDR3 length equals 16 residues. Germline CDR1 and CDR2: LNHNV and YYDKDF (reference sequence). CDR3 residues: CATSRGEDSLSYEQYF. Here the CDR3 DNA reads TGTGCCACCAGCAGAGGAGAGGACAGTCTCTCCTACGAGCAGTACTTC.

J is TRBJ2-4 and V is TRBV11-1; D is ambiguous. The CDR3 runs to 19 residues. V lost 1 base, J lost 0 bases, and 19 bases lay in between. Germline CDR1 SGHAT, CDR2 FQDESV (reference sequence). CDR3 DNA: TGTGCCAGCAGCTTAGAGGCTGTCGTGCCCGAAGTAGCCAAAAACATTCAGTACTTC. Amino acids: CASSLEAVVPEVAKNIQYF.

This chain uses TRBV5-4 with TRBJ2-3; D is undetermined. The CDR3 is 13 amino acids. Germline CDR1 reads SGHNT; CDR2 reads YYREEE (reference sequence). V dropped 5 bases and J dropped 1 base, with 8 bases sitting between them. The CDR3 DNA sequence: TGTGCCAGCAGGGGGTGGGGCACAGATACGCAGTATTTT. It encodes CASRGWGTDTQYF.

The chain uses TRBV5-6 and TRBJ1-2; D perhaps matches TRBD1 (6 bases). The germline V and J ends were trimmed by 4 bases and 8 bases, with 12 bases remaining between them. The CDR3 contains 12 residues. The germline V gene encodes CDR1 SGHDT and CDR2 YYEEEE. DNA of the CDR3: TGTGCCAGCAGCGACTACAGGGTCGGCTACACCTTC. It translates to CASSDYRVGYTF.

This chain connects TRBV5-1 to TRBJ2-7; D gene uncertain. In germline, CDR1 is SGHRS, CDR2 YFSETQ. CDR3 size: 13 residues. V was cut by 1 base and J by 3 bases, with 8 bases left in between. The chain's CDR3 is CASSLLSGYEQYF. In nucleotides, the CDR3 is TGCGCCAGCAGCTTGCTGTCGGGCTACGAGCAGTACTTC.

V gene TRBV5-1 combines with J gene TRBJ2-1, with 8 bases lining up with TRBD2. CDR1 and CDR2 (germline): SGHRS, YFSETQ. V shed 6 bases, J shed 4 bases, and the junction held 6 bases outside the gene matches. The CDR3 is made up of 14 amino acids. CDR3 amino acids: CASTLTSAYNEQFF. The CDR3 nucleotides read TGCGCCAGCACCCTGACTAGCGCTTACAATGAGCAGTTCTTC.